These T cell receptor beta chains were read from a single sample in a study of blood T cell repertoires in COVID-19. Generated by immunoSEQ multiplex PCR, the TCRdb table keeps only in-frame clones and is missing some. Here the sample spans roughly 33,000 clones, about 85% being singletons. The sequenced sample consisted of peripheral blood. Receptors were obtained from a human donor with acute or convalescent COVID-19. The donor label of this sample is uncertain. The conserved cysteine and the conserved F or W are not part of the CDR3 here. The order of the fields is V gene, J gene, CDR3 protein.

V gene: TRBV24-1; J gene: TRBJ2-7; CDR3 protein: ATSDPTGGPSEQY
V gene: TRBV6-5; J gene: TRBJ2-3; CDR3 protein: ASSPGQGPTDTQY
V gene: TRBV27; J gene: TRBJ1-1; CDR3 protein: ASSSGQGENTEAF
V gene: TRBV28; J gene: TRBJ1-5; CDR3 protein: ASSLGSGVRPQH
V gene: TRBV24-1; J gene: TRBJ2-5; CDR3 protein: ATAKHKGHVQETQY
V gene: TRBV30; J gene: TRBJ1-2; CDR3 protein: AWSVYPALYGYT
V gene: TRBV7-2; J gene: TRBJ2-2; CDR3 protein: ASSLKIGQVGTGELF
V gene: TRBV7-2; J gene: TRBJ1-2; CDR3 protein: ASSLSPVPNYGYT
V gene: TRBV2; J gene: TRBJ1-2; CDR3 protein: ASGSEGLGVYT
V gene: TRBV5-6; J gene: TRBJ2-1; CDR3 protein: ASSLVTVYNEQF
V gene: TRBV27; J gene: TRBJ2-1; CDR3 protein: ASSPLLSSSYNEQF
V gene: TRBV2; J gene: TRBJ2-3; CDR3 protein: ASSADRDDTQY
V gene: TRBV9; J gene: TRBJ1-3; CDR3 protein: ASSTQGISGNTIY
V gene: TRBV7-9; J gene: TRBJ2-1; CDR3 protein: ASSLAQYNEQF
V gene: TRBV7-6; J gene: TRBJ2-1; CDR3 protein: ASSLGLAYNEQF
V gene: TRBV6-6; J gene: TRBJ1-5; CDR3 protein: ASSPTGTNQPQH
V gene: TRBV7-9; J gene: TRBJ2-1; CDR3 protein: ASRPRLAGGTYNEQF
V gene: TRBV19; J gene: TRBJ1-4; CDR3 protein: ASSPRGGEGTKLF
V gene: TRBV7-7; J gene: TRBJ2-1; CDR3 protein: ASSPLSVGAYNEQF
V gene: TRBV9; J gene: TRBJ2-3; CDR3 protein: ASKRDLSTDTQY
V gene: TRBV9; J gene: TRBJ2-5; CDR3 protein: ASSRGGGGAQETQY
V gene: TRBV10-1; J gene: TRBJ2-1; CDR3 protein: ASSATSGGYEQF
V gene: TRBV12-5; J gene: TRBJ1-3; CDR3 protein: ASGSLAGYPGNTIY
V gene: TRBV11-3; J gene: TRBJ1-1; CDR3 protein: ASSGRTLNTEAF
V gene: TRBV10-3; J gene: TRBJ2-6; CDR3 protein: AISARTGGASGANVLT
V gene: TRBV7-2; J gene: TRBJ2-7; CDR3 protein: ASRLTSGTQYEQY
V gene: TRBV12-3/TRBV12-4; J gene: TRBJ1-3; CDR3 protein: ASSLTSGNTIY
V gene: TRBV6-6; J gene: TRBJ1-2; CDR3 protein: ASTSRRGQTST
V gene: TRBV7-2; J gene: TRBJ1-6; CDR3 protein: ASSLGTGSGNSPLH
V gene: TRBV28; J gene: TRBJ1-1; CDR3 protein: ASSLRTVVRTEAF
V gene: TRBV7-9; J gene: TRBJ1-4; CDR3 protein: ASSSEQGRSLF
V gene: TRBV11-1; J gene: TRBJ2-1; CDR3 protein: ASSPHWGGENEQF
V gene: TRBV28; J gene: TRBJ1-3; CDR3 protein: ASSLYKGLEDPIY
V gene: TRBV7-9; J gene: TRBJ2-1; CDR3 protein: ASSLVLAGANEQF
V gene: TRBV10-3; J gene: TRBJ2-1; CDR3 protein: AITGTSGSNEQF
V gene: TRBV7-9; J gene: TRBJ2-1; CDR3 protein: ASSGSVWGVSRDEQF
V gene: TRBV2; J gene: TRBJ2-1; CDR3 protein: ASNPGNEQF
V gene: TRBV27; J gene: TRBJ2-7; CDR3 protein: ASSFKATTLSYEQY
V gene: TRBV11-3; J gene: TRBJ2-2; CDR3 protein: ASSRRDRTNTGELF
V gene: TRBV5-1; J gene: TRBJ2-5; CDR3 protein: ASSLYVSGGQETQY
V gene: TRBV28; J gene: TRBJ2-5; CDR3 protein: ASSFASRPETQY
V gene: TRBV19; J gene: TRBJ2-1; CDR3 protein: ASSGPKLAGGPREQF